By share of the sample, the clone carrying this T cell receptor beta chain is medium-sized. Its antigen is not identified. The study, taken as a whole, reports: Tumor Tregs overlapped most with tumor, then blood, naive CD4+ cells. Tumor memory CD4+ T cell TCR gene usage clustered with blood and lymph node memory CD4+ cells and lymph node naive CD4+ cells.

Germline-derived CDR1 and CDR2 are SGHRS and YFSETQ. The CDR3 runs to 15 residues. J gave up 5 bases and V 1 base, and 7 bases lay outside the gene matches. Semi-nested PCR with Nested Universal Primer A followed constant-region reverse priming of full-length variable regions. MiXCR was run by TCRdb on the 5' RACE reads, yielding one entry per CDR3 protein. The sample yields tens of thousands of distinct CDR3 sequences, roughly 33% seen once. Purified naive CD4+ T cells were depleted of CD25+ Tregs. This TCR was sampled from a female donor with breast cancer. The sample comprised tumor-infiltrating naive CD4+ T cells sorted from the breast tumor. The subset was: naive CD4+ T cells, CD4+CD45RA+CD25-. The chain is built from TRBV5-1 and TRBJ2-5; 8 bases agree with TRBD2. The CDR3 sequence is CASSLSLAGRETQYF. CDR3 nucleotides: TGCGCCAGCAGCTTGTCCCTAGCGGGCAGGGAGACCCAGTACTTC.